The clone carrying this T cell receptor (beta chain) was detected a few times. The data belong to a study of cytomegalovirus exposure and HLA in healthy donors. V lost 5 bases to trimming and J lost 8 bases, with 18 bases between them. There are 14 residues in the CDR3. Germline assignment: CDR1 WSHSY and CDR2 SAAADI. PCR primers comprised 60 Vbeta and 13 Jbeta primers. Sequencing used immunoSEQ multiplex PCR; TCRdb keeps in-frame clones, though not all of them. This sample carries 120,000 to 150,000 clones, 75% to 80% of them seen once, and the ten largest clones take 1.7%. The TCR sequence derives from a woman in her twenties or thirties in good health and CMV-seronegative. The sequenced sample consisted of PBMCs. The V call is TRBV10-2, the J call TRBJ1-2; a possible D gene is TRBD1 (6 bases). CDR3 bases: TGCGCCAGCAGTCTCTTAAGGACAGAAGGGGGCTACACCTTC. Protein: CASSLLRTEGGYTF.